Below, 4 T cell receptor beta chains from the same sample are listed, as sequenced in a study of CD8 T cells in Susac syndrome. Random hexamers were used to reverse transcribe the RNA input (about 0.5 to 1 ug). One entry per CDR3 protein, called by TCRdb with MiXCR from the immunoSEQ multiplex PCR reads. The sample holds about 66,000 distinct CDR3 sequences, 90% to 95% seen once. Specimen: CD8+ T cells from PBMCs. The receptors stem from a human donor with multiple sclerosis.

V usage is TRBV29-1 and J usage is TRBJ2-7; 7 positions agree with TRBD2. The CDR3 loop spans 14 amino acids. Germline CDR1 SQVTM, CDR2 ANQGSEA. Trimming cost V 6 bases and J 2 bases; bases outside gene matches: 10. The CDR3 DNA is TGCAGCGTACCCGGACGAGCGGGAACCTACGAGCAGTACTTC. It yields the protein CSVPGRAGTYEQYF.

The V and J genes are TRBV12-3 or TRBV12-4 and TRBJ2-5; TRBD1 matches at 7 bases. After removal of 2 bases from V and 5 bases from J, the junction contained 5 bases not matched to a gene. The CDR3 totals 14 residues. The CDR3 sequence is CASSLRQGGETQYF. CDR3 bases: TGTGCCAGCAGTTTACGACAGGGTGGTGAGACCCAGTACTTC.

The chain couples TRBV15 to TRBJ1-4; the match to TRBD1 covers 7 bases. This CDR3 is built from 14 residues. Germline CDR1 is LNHNV and CDR2 is YYDKDF (reference sequence). J was trimmed by 8 bases and V by 0 bases; bases with no gene match: 3. CDR3 sequence: CATSRELTGEKLFF. CDR3 in DNA: TGTGCCACCAGCAGAGAACTGACAGGGGAAAAACTGTTTTTT.

The J gene is TRBJ2-7, the V gene TRBV20-1; D tentatively fits TRBD1 or TRBD2 (5 bases each). The CDR3 totals 12 residues. V was pared by 2 bases and J by 5 bases, with 10 bases between. Germline V CDR1 and CDR2: DFQATT, SNEGSKA (reference sequence). The CDR3 sequence is CSARIRDHEQYF. CDR3 nucleotides: TGCAGTGCTAGAATCAGGGACCACGAGCAGTACTTC.